The clone carrying this T cell receptor beta chain was seen more than once but under ten times. Its antigen remains unidentified. The CDR3 runs to 15 residues. Losses at the gene ends were 2 bases for V and 4 bases for J; bases not matched to a gene: 7. Germline values: CDR1 SGHRS, CDR2 YFSETQ. This sample is drawn from a study of human T cells and chemical hapten exposure. General observations from the study: Clustering by CDR3 similarity yielded significantly more large clusters from expanded TCRs than controls.

As to time point: patch test 2, 6 weeks after DPC sensitization. Regarding treatment: therapeutic diphenylcyclopropenone sensitization with weekly scalp DPC. TCRdb re-analysed the RACE reads in MiXCR, keeping a single row per CDR3 protein. The table lists approximately 80,000 distinct CDR3 sequences, 8.5% to 12% of them singletons. This sequence was found in a woman aged 50 to 60 with alopecia areata. Some clones in this sample may be carry-over from other donors' samples. The chain recombines TRBV5-1 with TRBJ2-3; 7 positions agree with TRBD2. This sample comprised whole blood, obtained in connection with sensitization to the hapten diphenylcyclopropenone (DPC). CDR3 sequence: CASSFNGRRADTQYF. The CDR3 DNA follows: TGCGCCAGCAGCTTTAACGGGAGGAGGGCAGATACGCAGTATTTT. Drawing the rest from reference TRBV5-1 and TRBJ2-3, the complete variable domain is KAGVTQTPRYLIKTRGQQVTLSCSPISGHRSVSWYQQTPGQGLQFLFEYFSETQRNKGNFPGRFSGRQFSNSRSEMNVSTLELGDSALYLCASSFNGRRADTQYFGPGTRLTVL.